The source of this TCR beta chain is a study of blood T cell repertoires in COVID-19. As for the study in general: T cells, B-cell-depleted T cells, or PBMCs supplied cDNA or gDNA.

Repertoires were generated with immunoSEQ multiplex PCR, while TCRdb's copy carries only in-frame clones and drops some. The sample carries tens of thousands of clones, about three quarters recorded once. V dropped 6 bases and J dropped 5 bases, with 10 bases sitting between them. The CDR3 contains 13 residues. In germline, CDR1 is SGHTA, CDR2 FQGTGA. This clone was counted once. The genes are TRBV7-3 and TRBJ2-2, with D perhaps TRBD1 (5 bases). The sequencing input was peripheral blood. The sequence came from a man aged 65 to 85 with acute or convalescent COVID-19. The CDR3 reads CASSFRETGELFF. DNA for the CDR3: TGTGCCAGCAGTTTCAGGGAAACCGGGGAGCTGTTTTTT.